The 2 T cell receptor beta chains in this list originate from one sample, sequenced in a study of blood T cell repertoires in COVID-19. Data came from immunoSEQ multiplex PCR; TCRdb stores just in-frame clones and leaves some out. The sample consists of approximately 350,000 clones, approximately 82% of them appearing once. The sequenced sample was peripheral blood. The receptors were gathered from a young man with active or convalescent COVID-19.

As DNA, the CDR3 is TGTGCCAGCAGCCCGGACACCAATGAGGCCCTTCGGCAGTACTTC. Protein sequence: CASSPDTNEALRQYF. V is TRBV5-4 and J is TRBJ2-7, with D perhaps matching TRBD1 (5 bases). This CDR3 has 15 residues. Germline loops: CDR1 SGHNT, CDR2 YYREEE (reference sequence). The ends were cut back, 4 bases at V and 9 bases at J, with 23 bases in the middle.

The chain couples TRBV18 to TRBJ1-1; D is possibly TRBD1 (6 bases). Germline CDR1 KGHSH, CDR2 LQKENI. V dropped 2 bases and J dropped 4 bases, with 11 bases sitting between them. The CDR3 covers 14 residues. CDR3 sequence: CASSPEGGGTEAFF. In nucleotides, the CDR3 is TGTGCCAGCTCACCAGAAGGGGGTGGCACTGAAGCTTTCTTT.